These 20 T cell receptor beta chains were sequenced from one sample in a study of control samples from healthy donors and cancer patients. Clones were sequenced by immunoSEQ multiplex PCR, and TCRdb holds only the in-frame ones, with some missing. The sample shows about 120,000 clones, more than 85% of them seen only once. The source material was blood. The receptors shown here come from a man aged 30 to 39 in good health.

The rearrangement links TRBV9 to TRBJ1-3; TRBD1 might be the D (5 bases). The CDR3 has 16 residues. Trimming stripped 0 bases from V and 3 bases from J, with 13 bases between. Germline values: CDR1 SGDLS, CDR2 YYNGEE. CDR3 amino acids: CASSVDGAGSGNTIYF. The CDR3 nucleotides read TGTGCCAGCAGCGTAGACGGGGCAGGGAGTGGAAACACCATATATTTT.

This chain connects TRBV21-1 to TRBJ2-3; no DNA check was done on the table's D call, TRBD2. TRBV21-1 is assigned pseudogene status. The length of the CDR3 is 15 residues. CDR3 residues: CASPRRYGVMDTQYF. CDR3 in DNA: TGTGCCAGCCCCAGGAGGTATGGGGTAATGGATACGCAGTATTTT.

The chain links TRBV19 to TRBJ1-1, with TRBD1 matching 8 bases. CDR1 and CDR2 (germline): LNHDA, SQIVND (reference sequence). Losses at the gene ends were 5 bases for V and 8 bases for J; bases not matched to a gene: 10. The CDR3 spans 14 residues. CDR3 loop: CASSWPARTGEAFF. The CDR3, as DNA: TGTGCCAGTAGTTGGCCCGCAAGGACAGGGGAAGCTTTCTTT.

The rearrangement links TRBV19 to TRBJ2-3; 9 positions agree with TRBD2. V trimming: 8 bases; J trimming: 4 bases; junction bases outside the gene matches: 7. The CDR3 is 14 residues long. Germline CDR1 is LNHDA and CDR2 is SQIVND (reference sequence). CDR3 sequence reads: CASASSGGPDTQYF. Written as DNA, the CDR3 is TGTGCCAGTGCAAGTAGCGGGGGCCCAGATACGCAGTATTTT.

This clone was counted a single time. The chain joins TRBV7-9 to TRBJ2-3, with a tentative D call TRBD2 (5 bases). This CDR3 spans 14 amino acids. V lost 5 bases and J lost 2, with 11 bases in between. In germline, CDR1 is SEHNR, CDR2 FQNEAQ (reference sequence). DNA for the CDR3: TGTGCCAGCAGCCCAAGCGGTCTCACAGATACGCAGTATTTT. It encodes CASSPSGLTDTQYF. Supplemented by reference TRBV7-9 and TRBJ2-3, the full variable domain reads DTGVSQNPRHKITKRGQNVTFRCDPISEHNRLYWYRQTLGQGPEFLTYFQNEAQLEKSRLLSDRFSAERPKGSFSTLEIQRTEQGDSAMYLCASSPSGLTDTQYFGPGTRLTVL.

This clone was detected a few times. At one boundary the junction diverges from the germline segment, which might be a read error. The chain links TRBV28 to TRBJ1-2; 10 bases match TRBD1. CDR1 is MDHEN and CDR2 is SYDVKM in the germline V gene. This CDR3 comprises 13 residues. The CDR3 region has the DNA TGTGCCAGCGGCCCACACCGGGACAGGGGTATACCCTTC. Translated: CASGPHRDRGIPF.

This chain connects TRBV4-1 to TRBJ1-1; 7 positions agree with TRBD1. Trimming removed 0 bases from V and 7 bases from J; junction bases left unmatched: 5. CDR3 length: 14 amino acids. Germline CDR1 is MGHRA and CDR2 is YSYEKL. The CDR3 nucleotides read TGCGCCAGCAGCCAAGATAGGGGGACAGATGAAGCTTTCTTT. Its translation: CASSQDRGTDEAFF.

V is TRBV7-8 and J is TRBJ1-2; D is ambiguous. Between the trimmed V and J ends, which lost 6 bases and 3 bases, there was a span of 20 bases. The CDR3 contains 16 residues. The germline CDR1 and CDR2 sequences are SGHVS and FQNEAQ. The CDR3 DNA is TGTGCCAGCAGTTTTTCCCAAGATTCAGGAGACTATGGCTACACCTTC. This codes for CASSFSQDSGDYGYTF. Variable domain in full (rest from reference TRBV7-8 and TRBJ1-2): GAGVSQSPRYKVAKRGQDVALRCDPISGHVSLFWYQQALGQGPEFLTYFQNEAQLDKSGLPSDRFFAERPEGSVSTLKIQRTQQEDSAVYLCASSFSQDSGDYGYTFGSGTRLTVV.

The V call is TRBV3-1 (or the pseudogene TRBV3-2), the J call TRBJ2-3; D call uncertain. V was shortened by 3 bases and J by 6 bases, with 16 bases between the two germline ends. The CDR3 is 15 amino acids. Germline CDR1 and CDR2: LGHDT and YNNKEL (reference sequence). The DNA of the CDR3 is TGTGCCAGCAGCCATCCCTCGGACGGTGACGATACGCAGTATTTT. Amino acid sequence: CASSHPSDGDDTQYF.

This chain uses TRBV29-1 with TRBJ1-1, with D maybe TRBD1 (5 bases). V gave up 2 bases and J gave up 7 bases, with 20 bases separating them. Germline assignment: CDR1 SQVTM and CDR2 ANQGSEA. The CDR3 sequence is 15 residues long. CDR3 sequence (DNA): TGCAGCGTTGAAACGTACCGGGGCGGGAGAAATGAAGCTTTCTTT. Translated, it gives CSVETYRGGRNEAFF.

The table lists this clone with a few counts. This chain uses TRBV7-6 with TRBJ1-4, with a weak D call TRBD1 (5 bases). The CDR3 runs to 15 residues. Germline loops: CDR1 SGHVS, CDR2 FNYEAQ. The V end lost 1 base, the J end lost 6 bases, and 12 bases lay between the germline ends. The CDR3 coding sequence is TGTGCCAGCAGCTTAGGGCAGGGCGGGGATGAAAAACTGTTTTTT. It codes for CASSLGQGGDEKLFF. The variable domain in full, with the rest retrieved from reference TRBV7-6 and TRBJ1-4, is GAGVSQSPRYKVTKRGQDVALRCDPISGHVSLYWYRQALGQGPEFLTYFNYEAQQDKSGLPNDRFSAERPEGSISTLTIQRTEQRDSAMYRCASSLGQGGDEKLFFGSGTQLSVL.

V is TRBV6-4 and J is TRBJ2-1; 10 bases match TRBD2. Germline assignment: CDR1 MRHNA and CDR2 SNTAGT. Trimming at V came to 0 bases and at J to 8 bases, leaving 4 bases not matched to a gene. The CDR3 is made up of 15 amino acids. The CDR3 reads CASSDSSSGGDEQFF. CDR3 nucleotide sequence: TGTGCCAGCAGTGACTCGTCTAGCGGGGGCGATGAGCAGTTCTTC.

This clone has a single count. V gene TRBV5-1 combines with J gene TRBJ2-2; D may be TRBD1 (7 bases). The length of the CDR3 is 14 residues. Germline loops: CDR1 SGHRS, CDR2 YFSETQ. Trimming cost V 4 bases and J 6 bases, with 13 bases left between them. The CDR3 DNA follows: TGCGCCAGCAGCCAGGGGGGACAGCCCGGGGAGCTGTTTTTT. Translated, it gives CASSQGGQPGELFF.

The chain couples TRBV28 to TRBJ1-5, with D possibly being TRBD1 (5 bases). Trimming took 6 bases from V and 2 from J, leaving 14 bases between them. The CDR3 totals 15 residues. Germline V CDR1 and CDR2: MDHEN, SYDVKM. CDR3 nucleotide sequence: TGTGCCAGCAGGGGGTTGGGGCTTCGCAATCAGCCCCAGCATTTT. This encodes CASRGLGLRNQPQHF.

This chain links TRBV7-6 with TRBJ1-5; D is unclear. CDR3 length: 15 amino acids. Looked up from germline, CDR1 is SGHVS and CDR2 is FNYEAQ. The germline V and J ends were trimmed by 2 bases and 2 bases, with 10 bases remaining between them. CDR3 amino acids: CASSLSGIGNQPQHF. The CDR3 DNA reads TGTGCCAGCAGCTTATCGGGGATCGGCAATCAGCCCCAGCATTTT. The full variable domain, in which reference TRBV7-6 and TRBJ1-5 provide the parts outside the CDR3, is GAGVSQSPRYKVTKRGQDVALRCDPISGHVSLYWYRQALGQGPEFLTYFNYEAQQDKSGLPNDRFSAERPEGSISTLTIQRTEQRDSAMYRCASSLSGIGNQPQHFGDGTRLSIL.

The chain links TRBV7-8 to TRBJ2-3; D unclear. This CDR3 region has 13 residues. V lost 2 bases to trimming and J lost 6 bases, with 9 bases between them. Germline V gene sequence: CDR1 SGHVS, CDR2 FQNEAQ. The CDR3 DNA is TGTGCCAGCAGCTTACGGTTGCGCGATACGCAGTATTTT. This codes for CASSLRLRDTQYF.

The rearrangement joins TRBV2 to TRBJ2-2; possible D gene TRBD2, 6 bases. Trimming removed 5 bases at V and 5 bases at J, with 15 bases between. This CDR3 spans 15 amino acids. CDR1 and CDR2 (germline): SNHLY, FYNNEI. The CDR3 sequence: CASSTRDSATGELFF. For the CDR3, the DNA is TGTGCCAGCAGTACCCGGGACTCTGCTACCGGGGAGCTGTTTTTT.

The V call is TRBV28, the J call TRBJ2-7; the match to TRBD1 covers 9 bases. The ends lost 6 bases at V and 4 bases at J; junction bases unmatched: 10. The CDR3 has 15 residues. CDR1 is MDHEN, CDR2 SYDVKM, per germline. The CDR3 sequence: CASRTDRGRSYEQYF. As DNA, the CDR3 is TGTGCCAGCAGAACGGACAGGGGACGATCGTACGAGCAGTACTTC.

With respect to this clone: At the DNA level, this CDR3 is encoded by other sequences in the same sample as well. The chain joins TRBV3-1 (or the pseudogene TRBV3-2) to TRBJ2-5; 16 bases line up with TRBD2. CDR3 length equals 16 residues. V lost 5 bases to trimming and J lost 3 bases; unmatched junction nucleotides: 3. CDR1 and CDR2 from the germline V gene are LGHDT and YNNKEL (reference sequence). CDR3 protein: CASSGTSGGAEETQYF. The CDR3 DNA is TGTGCCAGCAGCGGGACTAGCGGGGGGGCCGAAGAGACCCAGTACTTC.

The gene calls are TRBV7-4 and TRBJ1-5; D may be TRBD1 (5 bases). V lost 0 bases and J lost 7, with 16 bases in between. The CDR3 is made up of 16 amino acids. CDR1 is SGHVT, CDR2 SQSDAQ, per germline. The CDR3 DNA follows: TGTGCCAGCAGCTTAGCTTGGCGGGGACGGGACCAGCCCCAGCATTTT. It is translated as CASSLAWRGRDQPQHF.